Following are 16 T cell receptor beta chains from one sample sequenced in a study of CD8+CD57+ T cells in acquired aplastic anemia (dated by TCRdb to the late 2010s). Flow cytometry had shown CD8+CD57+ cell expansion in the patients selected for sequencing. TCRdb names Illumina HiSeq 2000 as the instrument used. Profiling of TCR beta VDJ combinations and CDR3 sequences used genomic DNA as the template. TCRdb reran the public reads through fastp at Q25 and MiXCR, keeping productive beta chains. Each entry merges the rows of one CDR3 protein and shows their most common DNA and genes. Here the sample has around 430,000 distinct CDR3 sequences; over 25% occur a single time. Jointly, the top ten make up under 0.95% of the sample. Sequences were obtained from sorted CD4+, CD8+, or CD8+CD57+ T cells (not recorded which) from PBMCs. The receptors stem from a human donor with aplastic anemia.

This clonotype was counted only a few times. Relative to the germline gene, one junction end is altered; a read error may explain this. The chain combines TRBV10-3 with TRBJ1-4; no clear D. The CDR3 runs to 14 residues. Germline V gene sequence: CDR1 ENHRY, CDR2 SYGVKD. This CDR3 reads CASSLLPTNEKLFF. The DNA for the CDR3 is TGTGCCAGCAGTTTATTACCAACTAATGAAAAACTGTTTTTT.

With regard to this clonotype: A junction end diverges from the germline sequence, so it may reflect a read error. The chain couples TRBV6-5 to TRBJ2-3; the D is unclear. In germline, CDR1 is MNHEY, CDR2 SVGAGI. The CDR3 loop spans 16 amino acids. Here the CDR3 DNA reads TGTGCCAGCAGTTACAATCCGGGTTCCCCCACAGACACGCAGTATTTT. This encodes CASSYNPGSPTDTQYF.

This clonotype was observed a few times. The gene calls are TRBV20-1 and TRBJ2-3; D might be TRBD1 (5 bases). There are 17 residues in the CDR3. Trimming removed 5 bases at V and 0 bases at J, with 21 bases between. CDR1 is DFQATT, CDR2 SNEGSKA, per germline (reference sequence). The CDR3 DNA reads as TGCAGTGCTGCGTTCCTGGGGCTTCCACCTAGCACAGATACGCAGTATTTT. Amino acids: CSAAFLGLPPSTDTQYF.

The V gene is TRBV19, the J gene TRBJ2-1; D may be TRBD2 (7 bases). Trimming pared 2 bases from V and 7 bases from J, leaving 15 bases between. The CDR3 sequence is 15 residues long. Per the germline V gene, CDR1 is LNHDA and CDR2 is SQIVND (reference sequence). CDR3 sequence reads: CASSIKAGGLNEQFF. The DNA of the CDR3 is TGTGCCAGTAGTATAAAGGCCGGGGGGCTTAATGAGCAGTTCTTC.

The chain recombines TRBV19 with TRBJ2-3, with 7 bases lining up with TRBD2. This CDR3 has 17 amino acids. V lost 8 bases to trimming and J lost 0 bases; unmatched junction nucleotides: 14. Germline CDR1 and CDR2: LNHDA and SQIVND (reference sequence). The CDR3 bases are TGTGCCAGTCGAGTCTGGGATATGGGGGGGAGCACAGATACGCAGTATTTT. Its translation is CASRVWDMGGSTDTQYF.

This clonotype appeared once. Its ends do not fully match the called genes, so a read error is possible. The CDR3 reads CTSSLVGLREKLFF. DNA of the CDR3: TGTACCAGCAGCTTAGTCGGGTTAAGGGAAAAACTGTTTTTT. V and J are TRBV7-6 and TRBJ1-4, with D unresolved. Germline V CDR1 and CDR2: SGHVS, FNYEAQ. This CDR3 has 14 amino acids.

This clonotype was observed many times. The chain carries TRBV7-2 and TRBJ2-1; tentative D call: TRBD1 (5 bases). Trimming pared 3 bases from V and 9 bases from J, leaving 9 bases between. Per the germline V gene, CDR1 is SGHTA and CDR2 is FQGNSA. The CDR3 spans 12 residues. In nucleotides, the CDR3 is TGTGCCAGCAGCTTCGATGACAGTGAGCAGTTCTTC. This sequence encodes CASSFDDSEQFF.

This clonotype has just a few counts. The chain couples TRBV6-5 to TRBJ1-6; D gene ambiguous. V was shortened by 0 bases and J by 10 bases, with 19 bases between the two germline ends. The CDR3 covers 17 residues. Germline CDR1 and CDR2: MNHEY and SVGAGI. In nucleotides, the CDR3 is TGTGCCAGCAGTTACTCCCGGGCAGGCCCCATTTTGTCACCCCTCCACTTT. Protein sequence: CASSYSRAGPILSPLHF.

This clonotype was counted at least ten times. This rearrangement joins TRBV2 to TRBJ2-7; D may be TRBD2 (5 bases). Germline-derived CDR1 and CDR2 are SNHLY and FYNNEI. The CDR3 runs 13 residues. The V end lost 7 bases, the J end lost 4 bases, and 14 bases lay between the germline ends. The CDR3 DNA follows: TGTGCCAGCACCCAGCGGTGGGATTACGAGCAGTACTTC. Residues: CASTQRWDYEQYF. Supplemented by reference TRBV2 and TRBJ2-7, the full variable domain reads EPEVTQTPSHQVTQMGQEVILRCVPISNHLYFYWYRQILGQKVEFLVSFYNNEISEKSEIFDDQFSVERPDGSNFTLKIRSTKLEDSAMYFCASTQRWDYEQYFGPGTRLTVT.

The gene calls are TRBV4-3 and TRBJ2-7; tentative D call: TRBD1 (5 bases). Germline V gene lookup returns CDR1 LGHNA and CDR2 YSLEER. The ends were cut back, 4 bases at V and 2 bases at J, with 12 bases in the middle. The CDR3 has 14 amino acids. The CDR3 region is CASSRTGPPYEQYF. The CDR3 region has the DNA TGCGCCAGCAGCCGAACAGGCCCTCCCTACGAGCAGTACTTC.

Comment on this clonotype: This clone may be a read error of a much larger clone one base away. CDR3 region: CTSRSGTDNEQFF. The CDR3 DNA sequence: TGTACCAGCAGATCCGGGACAGACAATGAGCAGTTCTTC. The chain combines TRBV14 with TRBJ2-1; TRBD1 matches at 7 bases. The germline V gene encodes CDR1 SGHDN and CDR2 FVKESK. The length of the CDR3 is 13 residues.

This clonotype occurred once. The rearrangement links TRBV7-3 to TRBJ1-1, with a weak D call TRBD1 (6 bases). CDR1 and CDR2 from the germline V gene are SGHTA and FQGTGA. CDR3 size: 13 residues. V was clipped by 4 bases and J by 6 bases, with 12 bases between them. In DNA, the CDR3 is TGTGCCAGCAGCTACAGGGATGGGGCTGAAGCTTTCTTT. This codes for CASSYRDGAEAFF. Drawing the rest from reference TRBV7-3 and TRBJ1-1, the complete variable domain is GAGVSQTPSNKVTEKGKYVELRCDPISGHTALYWYRQSLGQGPEFLIYFQGTGAADDSGLPNDRFFAVRPEGSVSTLKIQRTERGDSAVYLCASSYRDGAEAFFGQGTRLTVV.

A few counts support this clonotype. The CDR3 loop is CASSLTQGLNTEAFF. The CDR3 region has the DNA TGTGCCAGCAGCTTAACACAAGGTTTGAACACTGAAGCTTTCTTT. The gene calls are TRBV7-2 and TRBJ1-1; D not certain. The CDR3 covers 15 residues. Trimming cost V 2 bases and J 0 bases, with 10 bases left between them. The V gene's germline CDR1 is SGHTA and CDR2 FQGNSA.

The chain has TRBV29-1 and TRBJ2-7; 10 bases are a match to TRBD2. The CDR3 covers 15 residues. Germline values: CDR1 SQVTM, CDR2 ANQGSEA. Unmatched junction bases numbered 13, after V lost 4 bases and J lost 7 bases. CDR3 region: CSVVRRLAGVGEQYF. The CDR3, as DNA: TGCAGCGTTGTTAGGCGGCTAGCGGGGGTTGGAGAGCAGTACTTC.

CDR3 DNA sequence: TGTGCCACCAGCAGAGGGACAGGGTTCTATGGCTACACCTTC. This gives the protein CATSRGTGFYGYTF. This chain uses TRBV15 with TRBJ1-2, with 8 bases fitting TRBD1. The CDR3 runs 14 residues. Looked up from germline, CDR1 is LNHNV and CDR2 is YYDKDF (reference sequence). With V trimmed by 1 base and J by 4 bases, 2 bases remained unmatched.

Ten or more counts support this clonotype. This CDR3 reads CASSELPTTLHF. Here the CDR3 DNA reads TGTGCCAGCAGTGAACTCCCGACCACCCTCCACTTT. The chain employs TRBV2 and TRBJ1-6; D call uncertain. V lost 2 bases and J lost 14, with 10 bases in between. This CDR3 contains 12 residues. Germline CDR1 reads SNHLY; CDR2 reads FYNNEI.